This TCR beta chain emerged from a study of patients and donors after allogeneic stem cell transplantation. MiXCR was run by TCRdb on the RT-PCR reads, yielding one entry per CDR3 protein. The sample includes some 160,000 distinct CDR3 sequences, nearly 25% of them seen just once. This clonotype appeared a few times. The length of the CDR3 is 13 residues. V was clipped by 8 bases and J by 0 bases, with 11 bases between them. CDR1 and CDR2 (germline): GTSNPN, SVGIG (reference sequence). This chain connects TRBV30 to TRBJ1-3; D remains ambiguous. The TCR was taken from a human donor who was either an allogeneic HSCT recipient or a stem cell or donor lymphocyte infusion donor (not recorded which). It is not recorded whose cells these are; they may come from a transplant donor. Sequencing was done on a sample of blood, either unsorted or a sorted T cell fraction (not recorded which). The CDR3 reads CAQDQSSGNTIYF. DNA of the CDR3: TGTGCCCAGGACCAATCCTCTGGAAACACCATATATTTT.